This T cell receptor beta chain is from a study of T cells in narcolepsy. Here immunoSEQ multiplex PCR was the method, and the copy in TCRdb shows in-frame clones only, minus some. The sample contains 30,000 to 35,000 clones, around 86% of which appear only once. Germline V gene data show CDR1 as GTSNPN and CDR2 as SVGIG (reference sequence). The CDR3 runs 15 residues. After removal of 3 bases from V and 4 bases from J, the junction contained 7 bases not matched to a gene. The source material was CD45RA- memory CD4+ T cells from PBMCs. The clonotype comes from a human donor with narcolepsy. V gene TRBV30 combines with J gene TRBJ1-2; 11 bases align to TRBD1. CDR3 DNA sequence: TGTGCCTGGAGCGGGCTGGGACAGGGGGGCTATGGCTACACCTTC. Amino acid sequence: CAWSGLGQGGYGYTF.